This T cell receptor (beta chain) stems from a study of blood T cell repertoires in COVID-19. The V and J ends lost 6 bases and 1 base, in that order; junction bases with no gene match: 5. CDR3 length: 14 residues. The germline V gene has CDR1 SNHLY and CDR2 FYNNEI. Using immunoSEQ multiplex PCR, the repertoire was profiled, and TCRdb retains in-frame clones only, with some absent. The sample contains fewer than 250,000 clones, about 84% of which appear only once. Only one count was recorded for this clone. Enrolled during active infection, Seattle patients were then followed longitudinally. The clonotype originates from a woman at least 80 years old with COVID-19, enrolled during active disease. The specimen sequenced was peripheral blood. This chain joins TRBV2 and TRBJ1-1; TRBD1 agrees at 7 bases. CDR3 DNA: TGTGCCAGCAGCCGCGGGACAGCGAACACTGAAGCTTTCTTT. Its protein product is CASSRGTANTEAFF. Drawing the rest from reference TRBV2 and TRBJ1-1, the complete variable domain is EPEVTQTPSHQVTQMGQEVILRCVPISNHLYFYWYRQILGQKVEFLVSFYNNEISEKSEIFDDQFSVERPDGSNFTLKIRSTKLEDSAMYFCASSRGTANTEAFFGQGTRLTVV.